The T cell receptor (beta chain) described here comes from a study of blood T cell repertoires in COVID-19. The overall study: The origin of the acute and convalescent COVID-19 samples was the United States, Italy and Spain. The cDNA or gDNA used as material had been derived from T cells, B-cell-depleted T cells, or PBMCs.

V was clipped by 3 bases and J by 0 bases; unmatched bases: 6. The CDR3 sequence is 17 residues long. Looked up from germline, CDR1 is SGHRS and CDR2 is YFSETQ. How the authors handled the data: The authors estimated nucleated cell counts from reference gene primer amplification. Some clones are missing from TCRdb's copy, which holds only in-frame ones; the method was immunoSEQ multiplex PCR. V and J calls plus clone size are reproduced from that table; the DNA served to infer D and trimming. Of approximately 140,000 clones listed, 87% are singletons. The gene calls are TRBV5-1 and TRBJ2-2; 9 nucleotides match TRBD1. Sequencing used peripheral blood. The source is a man older than 75 with acute or convalescent COVID-19. The CDR3 nucleotides are TGCGCCAGCAGCTCGACGGGACAGGGAACGAACACCGGGGAGCTGTTTTTT. Its protein product is CASSSTGQGTNTGELFF.